This T cell receptor beta chain comes out of a study of molecular identifiers for immune sequencing clone quantification. About the research overall: Four of five RNA aliquots from approximately 20,000 or 100,000 naive CD8 T cells were sequenced. Overall study findings and caveats: Over 99% of CMV-specific effector molecules, but under 1% of naive ones, were in clones above 20 copies.

This clonotype was counted ten times or more. Antigen specificity is unknown. Via MiXCR, TCRdb re-called the PCR reads, giving one row per CDR3 protein. Altogether about 640,000 distinct CDR3 sequences are present, about 20% being singletons, with the ten largest covering roughly 0.83%. Specimen: naive CD8+ T cells from blood, with Jurkat cell RNA spiked in. Noted subset: FACS-sorted CD8+CD4-CCR7+CD45RA+ naive T cells. This TCR was recovered from a human donor in good health. Some libraries in this study had Jurkat cell RNA spiked in.

The CDR3 DNA reads TGTGCCAGCAGTCAGCCGACAGGGCGACAAGAGACCCAGTACTTC. Amino acids: CASSQPTGRQETQYF. The J gene is TRBJ2-5, the V gene TRBV28; 7 positions match TRBD1. The CDR3 loop spans 15 amino acids. Germline-derived CDR1 and CDR2 are MDHEN and SYDVKM. The J segment lost 2 bases and the V segment lost 5 bases, leaving 8 bases of the junction unmatched.